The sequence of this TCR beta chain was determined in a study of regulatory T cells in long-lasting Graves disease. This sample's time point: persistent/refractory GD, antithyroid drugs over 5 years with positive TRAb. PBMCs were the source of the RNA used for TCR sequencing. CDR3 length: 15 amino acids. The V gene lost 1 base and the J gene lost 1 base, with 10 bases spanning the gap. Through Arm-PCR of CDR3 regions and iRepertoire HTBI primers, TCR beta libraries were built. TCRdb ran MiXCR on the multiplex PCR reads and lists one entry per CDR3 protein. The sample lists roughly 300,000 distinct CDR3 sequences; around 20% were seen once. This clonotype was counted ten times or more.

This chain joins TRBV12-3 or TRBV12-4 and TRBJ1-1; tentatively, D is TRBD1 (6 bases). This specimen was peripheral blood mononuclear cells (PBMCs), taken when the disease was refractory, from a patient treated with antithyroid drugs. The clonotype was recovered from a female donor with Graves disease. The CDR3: CASSLDTGRNTEAFF. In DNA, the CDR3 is TGTGCCAGCAGTTTAGATACAGGGAGGAACACTGAAGCTTTCTTT.